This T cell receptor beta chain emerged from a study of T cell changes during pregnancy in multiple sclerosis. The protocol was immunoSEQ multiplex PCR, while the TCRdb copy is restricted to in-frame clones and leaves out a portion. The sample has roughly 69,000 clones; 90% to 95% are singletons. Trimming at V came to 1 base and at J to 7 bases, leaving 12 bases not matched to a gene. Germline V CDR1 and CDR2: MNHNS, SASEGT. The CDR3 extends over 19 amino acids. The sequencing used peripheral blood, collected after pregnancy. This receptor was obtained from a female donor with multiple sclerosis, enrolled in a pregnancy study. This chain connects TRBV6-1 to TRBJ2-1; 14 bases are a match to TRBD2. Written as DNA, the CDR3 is TGTGCCAGCAGTGAAGTTGGGATCGCCTGGACTAGCGGGAGGAATGAGCAGTTCTTC. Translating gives CASSEVGIAWTSGRNEQFF.